The 12 T cell receptor beta chains below were found in one sample sequenced in a study of early T cells in non-severe SARS-CoV-2 infection. TCRdb re-analysed the 5' RACE reads in MiXCR, keeping a single row per CDR3 protein. In the table there are 25,000 to 35,000 distinct CDR3 sequences, 4% to 5.5% of which are singletons. The sequencing sample was made of whole blood. The source of these receptors is an adult who was a healthcare worker with PCR-confirmed SARS-CoV-2 infection or an uninfected control (not recorded which).

This clonotype occurred many times. For the CDR3, the DNA is TGCAGCGTATGGTCGGCCAGGGGCCAAGAGACCCAGTACTTC. It codes for CSVWSARGQETQYF. V usage is TRBV29-1 and J usage is TRBJ2-5, with a possible D match to TRBD1 (6 bases). CDR1 SQVTM and CDR2 ANQGSEA come from the germline V gene. The V and J ends lost 6 bases and 1 base respectively, with 15 bases between them. The CDR3 extends over 14 amino acids.

Ten or more counts support this clonotype. This rearrangement joins TRBV10-3 to TRBJ2-5, with 10 bases lining up with TRBD2. Germline V gene data show CDR1 as ENHRY and CDR2 as SYGVKD. Germline trimming cut 5 bases from V and 5 bases from J; bases unmatched to any gene: 5. The CDR3 sequence is 14 residues long. The CDR3 here is CAISLAGELETQYF. The CDR3, as DNA: TGTGCCATCAGTCTAGCGGGAGAACTGGAGACCCAGTACTTC.

This clonotype was counted a few times. This sequence joins TRBV28 and TRBJ1-2, with D unclear. The V and J ends lost 7 bases and 5 bases respectively, with 14 bases between them. From germline, CDR1 is MDHEN and CDR2 SYDVKM. CDR3 length: 13 amino acids. The DNA of the CDR3 is TGTGCCAGCACTGTCGGCGGAGCATATGGCTACACCTTC. Translation: CASTVGGAYGYTF.

This clonotype was recorded a few times. The chain links TRBV12-3 or TRBV12-4 to TRBJ1-6; D is undetermined. The CDR3 is 12 residues long. Trimming pared 3 bases from V and 9 bases from J, leaving 6 bases between. In DNA, the CDR3 is TGTGCCAGCAGTTTCGGTGTTTCACCCCTCCACTTT. This gives the protein CASSFGVSPLHF.

This clonotype has at least ten counts. The rearrangement joins TRBV7-9 to TRBJ2-7; D is unclear. The CDR3 totals 14 residues. Germline CDR1 and CDR2: SEHNR and FQNEAQ (reference sequence). The V gene lost 1 base and the J gene lost 0 bases, with 7 bases spanning the gap. In nucleotides, the CDR3 is TGTGCCAGCAGCTTAGAACCGCGCTCCTACGAGCAGTACTTC. Translation: CASSLEPRSYEQYF.

This rearrangement joins TRBV24-1 to TRBJ2-7; the D is unclear. Trimming cost V 0 bases and J 3 bases, with 8 bases left between them. Per germline, CDR1 KGHDR and CDR2 SFDVKD. CDR3 size: 14 residues. The CDR3, as DNA: TGTGCCACCAGTGATTTGGGTCAGAACTACGAGCAGTACTTC. Protein: CATSDLGQNYEQYF.

The sample holds many counts of this clonotype. The chain is built from TRBV11-3 and TRBJ2-3; 11 bases map to TRBD2. The CDR3 has 17 residues. V was clipped by 2 bases and J by 1 base; unmatched bases: 5. Per the germline V gene, CDR1 is SGHNT and CDR2 is YENEEA. The CDR3 DNA reads as TGTGCCAGCAGCTTATATCAGACTAGCGGGGGCACAGATACGCAGTATTTT. This sequence encodes CASSLYQTSGGTDTQYF.

As for this clonotype: A clone one base away is much larger, so this may be a read error. The chain combines TRBV7-8 with TRBJ2-3, with D possibly matching TRBD1 (6 bases). The CDR3 loop spans 18 amino acids. Per the germline V gene, CDR1 is SGHVS and CDR2 is FQNEAQ. Trimming removed 0 bases from V and 5 bases from J, with 21 bases in between. Here the CDR3 DNA reads TGTGCCAGCAGCTTAGCGCATAAATCGACCGCCAGGGGAGATACGCAGTATTTT. Translating gives CASSLAHKSTARGDTQYF. Supplemented by reference TRBV7-8 and TRBJ2-3, the full variable domain reads GAGVSQSPRYKVAKRGQDVALRCDPISGHVSLFWYQQALGQGPEFLTYFQNEAQLDKSGLPSDRFFAERPEGSVSTLKIQRTQQEDSAVYLCASSLAHKSTARGDTQYFGPGTRLTVL.

This clonotype was seen ten or more times. The V gene is TRBV21-1, the J gene TRBJ2-5; TRBD2 is the table's D call, not checked against the DNA. TRBV21-1 has pseudogene status. This CDR3 comprises 17 residues. CDR3 residues: CASRADPSTEGPETQYF. In DNA form, the CDR3 reads TGTGCCAGCAGGGCGGACCCATCAACTGAGGGCCCAGAGACCCAGTACTTC.

The table lists this clonotype with many counts. The V and J genes are TRBV29-1 and TRBJ1-5; TRBD1 agrees at 9 bases. This CDR3 contains 13 residues. Germline assignment: CDR1 SQVTM and CDR2 ANQGSEA. V shed 7 bases and J 5 bases; nucleotides not matched to a gene: 6. CDR3 DNA: TGCAGCGGCCCTAGACAGGGGGATCAGCCCCAGCATTTT. It yields the protein CSGPRQGDQPQHF.

This clonotype was seen ten or more times. The DNA for the CDR3 is TGTGCCAGCAGCCCAAGATCTGGACTCACCAATCAGCCCCAGCATTTT. It translates to CASSPRSGLTNQPQHF. The chain uses TRBV3-1 and TRBJ1-5; D call uncertain. The CDR3 runs 16 residues. V was shortened by 4 bases and J by 3 bases, with 16 bases between the two germline ends. CDR1 is LGHDT and CDR2 is YNNKEL in the germline V gene (reference sequence).

The J gene is TRBJ2-7, the V gene TRBV11-3; D perhaps matches TRBD2 (6 bases). Looked up from germline, CDR1 is SGHNT and CDR2 is YENEEA. The CDR3 is 12 amino acids. Trimming cost V 4 bases and J 9 bases, with 13 bases left between them. The CDR3 nucleotides read TGTGCCAGCAGCTCGGGAGCGCGATTGCAGTACTTC. Translating gives CASSSGARLQYF.